This passage covers 2 T cell receptor beta chains from one sample sequenced in a study of vaccination effects on CD4 cells after COVID-19. Sequenced by immunoSEQ multiplex PCR; TCRdb stores in-frame clones only, minus some. This sample yields approximately 28,000 clones, of which about 84% are seen a single time; about 16% belongs to the top ten. Viral peptide pools were used in the ViraFEST assay to expand antigen-specific CD4+ T cells, and sequencing came afterward. Scientists isolated CD4+ T cells after a roughly 10-day culture period ended. The individual was infected with SARS-CoV-2 between March and December 2020, as confirmed by PCR. Their recognized antigens are unknown. Material: CD4+ T cells from PBMCs cultured with HCoV-NL63 spike peptides, obtained before COVID-19 vaccination. Receptors were obtained from a human donor who had a prior SARS-CoV-2 infection.

CDR3 in amino acids: CASSKGQGFNYGYTF. The CDR3 coding sequence is TGTGCCAGCAGCAAGGGACAGGGGTTTAACTATGGCTACACCTTC. This chain uses TRBV9 with TRBJ1-2; 10 bases line up with TRBD1. Trimming cost V 4 bases and J 1 base; bases outside gene matches: 4. Per germline, CDR1 SGDLS and CDR2 YYNGEE. CDR3 size: 15 residues.

The chain is built from TRBV5-6 and TRBJ1-6; 9 positions match TRBD1. The CDR3 is made up of 16 amino acids. The J segment lost 7 bases and the V segment lost 0 bases, leaving 5 bases of the junction unmatched. Germline CDR1 reads SGHDT; CDR2 reads YYEEEE. This chain's CDR3 is CASSLGVGTGNSPLHF. The CDR3 DNA is TGTGCCAGCAGCTTGGGCGTCGGGACAGGGAATTCACCCCTCCACTTT.